This TCR beta chain was sequenced during a study of T cells in Graves' hyperthyroidism and ophthalmopathy. Patients were excluded because of uncontrolled infection, other autoimmune disease, pregnancy or lactation. Germline lookup yields CDR1 SEHNR and CDR2 FQNEAQ (reference sequence). V dropped 1 base and J dropped 5 bases, with 8 bases sitting between them. This CDR3 comprises 13 residues. This clonotype has only a few counts. From RNA transcripts, TCR beta CDR3 regions were amplified. The TCR CDR3 was amplified in a first-round RT-PCR using the HTBI primer set. Each CDR3 protein gets one entry after TCRdb re-called the multiplex PCR reads with MiXCR. The table lists approximately 870,000 distinct CDR3 sequences, about 38% of them singletons.

This TCR was recovered from a young man with Graves' hyperthyroidism. The sample consisted of blood. This chain connects TRBV7-9 to TRBJ2-5, with unresolved D. Here the CDR3 reads CASSLGSAETQYF. CDR3 nucleotide sequence: TGTGCCAGCAGCTTAGGGTCCGCCGAGACCCAGTACTTC.